Each of the 9 T cell receptor beta chains below was sequenced from the same sample in a study of blood T cell repertoires in COVID-19. Sequenced by immunoSEQ multiplex PCR; TCRdb stores in-frame clones only, minus some. This table has about 300,000 clones, more than 70% appearing once. Sequenced: peripheral blood. The receptor set was obtained from a woman aged 45-60 years with acute or convalescent COVID-19.

The CDR3 bases are TGTGCCAGCAGCAGAGACAGGGATGAGACCCAGTACTTC. Its translation: CASSRDRDETQYF. The V and J genes are TRBV2 and TRBJ2-5; 7 nucleotides line up with TRBD1. After removal of 6 bases from V and 5 bases from J, the junction contained 6 bases not matched to a gene. This CDR3 spans 13 amino acids. Germline V gene lookup returns CDR1 SNHLY and CDR2 FYNNEI.

The genes are TRBV29-1 and TRBJ1-3, with D unresolved. Germline V CDR1 and CDR2: SQVTM, ANQGSEA. Trimming left V 8 bases short and J 0 bases short, with 14 bases between. The CDR3 totals 14 residues. The CDR3 spells CSTLPLHSGNTIYF. The DNA of the CDR3 is TGCAGCACCCTTCCACTTCACTCTGGAAACACCATATATTTT.

The rearrangement joins TRBV11-2 to TRBJ2-4, with TRBD1 matching over 7 bases. The junction had 4 bases not matched to a gene; V was cut back by 5 bases and J by 6 bases. Germline V CDR1 and CDR2: SGHAT, FQNNGV. The CDR3 consists of 13 residues. The CDR3 loop is CASSAYRGNIQYF. The CDR3 DNA reads as TGTGCCAGCAGCGCCTACAGGGGAAACATTCAGTACTTC. Together with reference TRBV11-2 and TRBJ2-4, the CDR3 gives the full variable domain: EAGVAQSPRYKIIEKRQSVAFWCNPISGHATLYWYQQILGQGPKLLIQFQNNGVVDDSQLPKDRFSAERLKGVDSTLKIQPAKLEDSAVYLCASSAYRGNIQYFGAGTRLSVL.

The CDR3 DNA sequence: TGCAGTGCTAGTCGCGGGAACTCCTACGAGCAGTACTTC. Its translation is CSASRGNSYEQYF. The chain carries TRBV20-1 and TRBJ2-7; maybe TRBD2 (6 bases). V lost 3 bases to trimming and J lost 0 bases, with 9 bases between them. Germline lookup yields CDR1 DFQATT and CDR2 SNEGSKA (reference sequence). The CDR3 has 13 residues.

J is TRBJ1-4 and V is TRBV25-1; D remains ambiguous. The CDR3 covers 13 residues. Germline loops: CDR1 MGHDK, CDR2 SYGVNS. Trimming left V 2 bases short and J 6 bases short, with 7 bases between. Here the CDR3 DNA reads TGTGCCAGCAGTGAAATCCGGGATGAAAAACTGTTTTTT. Translating it yields CASSEIRDEKLFF.

CDR3 region: CSASRLYGELFF. In DNA form, the CDR3 reads TGCAGTGCTAGTCGACTGTACGGGGAGCTGTTTTTT. V is TRBV20-1 and J is TRBJ2-2; no clear D gene. Germline CDR1 DFQATT, CDR2 SNEGSKA (reference sequence). Trimming shortened V by 3 bases and J by 7 bases, and 9 bases separated the two germline ends. The CDR3 contains 12 residues.

The chain links TRBV28 to TRBJ1-1; D gene unclear. Germline V gene data show CDR1 as MDHEN and CDR2 as SYDVKM. The CDR3 totals 15 residues. Trimming removed 5 bases at V and 0 bases at J, with 13 bases between. CDR3 sequence (DNA): TGTGCCAGCAGTACTCCCAATAGTATGAACACTGAAGCTTTCTTT. Its translation: CASSTPNSMNTEAFF.

CDR3 residues: CATSRDPKGRSYGYTF. The CDR3 nucleotides are TGTGCCACCAGCAGAGACCCTAAGGGGCGAAGCTATGGCTACACCTTC. The V gene is TRBV15, the J gene TRBJ1-2; perhaps TRBD1 as D (5 bases). Germline CDR1 is LNHNV and CDR2 is YYDKDF (reference sequence). The ends were cut back, 0 bases at V and 4 bases at J, with 15 bases in the middle. The CDR3 is made up of 16 amino acids.

This clone was counted once. The CDR3 nucleotides read TGTGCCAGCTCACCGTACAGAGACACTGAAGCTTTCTTT. This sequence encodes CASSPYRDTEAFF. This chain uses TRBV18 with TRBJ1-1; D is undetermined. The germline gives CDR1 KGHSH, CDR2 LQKENI. There are 13 residues in the CDR3. Trimming took off 3 bases at V and 3 bases at J, with 8 bases between the two ends. The full variable domain, completed using reference TRBV18 and TRBJ1-1, is NAGVMQNPRHLVRRRGQEARLRCSPMKGHSHVYWYRQLPEEGLKFMVYLQKENIIDESGMPKERFSAEFPKEGPSILRIQQVVRGDSAAYFCASSPYRDTEAFFGQGTRLTVV.